In its sample, the clone carrying this T cell receptor (beta chain) was seen a few times. Its antigen remains unidentified. An Oncomine TCR Beta short-read assay was used to sequence the DNA from cultured CD4+ T cells. Via MiXCR, TCRdb re-called the PCR reads, giving one row per CDR3 protein. The data show 9,500 to 14,000 distinct CDR3 sequences, 45% to 70% seen once. The CDR3 is made up of 15 amino acids. V shed 0 bases and J 6 bases; nucleotides not matched to a gene: 5. The germline V gene has CDR1 DFQATT and CDR2 SNEGSKA (reference sequence). These data originate in a study of vaccination and CD4 T cells after COVID-19. Study details: Recovered-phase convalescent patients showed SARS-CoV-2 positivity by nasal swab PCR; roughly nine were mild, one severe. Six men and four women formed the convalescents, two being Hispanic.

Regarding treatment: approximately nine-day PBMC culture with coronavirus spike peptide pools or control peptides (ViraFEST assay). Positive PCR tests came between March and December 2020, ahead of the US Alpha, Beta and Delta variants. The rearrangement uses TRBV20-1 and TRBJ2-2, with 9 bases lining up with TRBD2. This receptor was taken from a human donor who had recovered from COVID-19. The specimen was CD4+ T cells from blood, cultured in vitro. As DNA, the CDR3 is TGCAGTGCTAGAGAAGGCGGGAGGGCCTCCGGGGAGCTGTTTTTT. It codes for CSAREGGRASGELFF.